This T cell receptor beta chain was observed in a study of spatial heterogeneity in lung cancer. Study at large: Alpha-chain sequences were consistently detected in smaller numbers than beta-chain sequences.

Stated time point: sample taken at primary tumor resection. No cells were sorted before sequencing. The whole RNA sequenced was extracted from tumor, nontumor lung or frozen PBMC. This clonotype has just a few counts. V lost 1 base and J lost 6; bases outside the gene matches: 6. Germline CDR1 GTSNPN, CDR2 SVGIG (reference sequence). CDR3 length: 14 residues. TCRdb analysed the 5' RACE reads with MiXCR anew, one entry per CDR3 protein. In the table there are about 85,000 distinct CDR3 sequences, 15% to 20% of which are singletons. The chain links TRBV30 to TRBJ2-3; 8 nucleotides match TRBD1. Sample: PBMCs, taken at surgery. The clonotype was recovered from a male donor with early-stage non-small cell lung cancer. This CDR3 reads CAWSGRGLYDTQYF. The CDR3 DNA reads as TGTGCCTGGAGTGGCAGGGGGCTTTATGATACGCAGTATTTT.